The present entry profiles one T cell receptor (beta chain) with its context. This sample stems from a study of blood T cell repertoires in COVID-19. Overall study context: There were acute and convalescent COVID-19 samples, and they came from the United States, Italy and Spain. The cDNA or gDNA used as material had been derived from T cells, B-cell-depleted T cells, or PBMCs.

V was cut by 0 bases and J by 7 bases, with 9 bases left in between. CDR3 length: 13 residues. Germline V gene data show CDR1 as MNHNS and CDR2 as SASEGT. In the original workflow: It was from reference gene primer amplification that nucleated cell counts were estimated. Sequenced by immunoSEQ multiplex PCR; TCRdb stores in-frame clones only, minus some. D and trimming come from the DNA, and the V and J calls and clone size come from that table. The sample records around 220,000 clones, 85% to 90% being singletons. The sequenced sample consisted of peripheral blood. This clonotype originated in a man between 50 and 59 years old with acute or convalescent COVID-19. The chain uses TRBV6-1 and TRBJ1-2; D call uncertain. This chain's CDR3 is CASSEARLGGYTF. In DNA form, the CDR3 reads TGTGCCAGCAGTGAAGCGCGACTCGGTGGCTACACCTTC.